This T cell receptor (beta chain) comes out of a study of CD8+ T cells in alopecia areata. Germline assignment: CDR1 SQVTM and CDR2 ANQGSEA. The V gene lost 3 bases and the J gene lost 5 bases, with 10 bases spanning the gap. The CDR3 runs 13 residues. The sample holds one count of this clone. The antigen remains undetermined. The treatment denotes: oral pan-JAK inhibitor, 5-10 mg twice daily. Following RNA extraction, reverse transcription yielded cDNA that acted as the sequencing template. Here immunoSEQ multiplex PCR was the method, and the copy in TCRdb shows in-frame clones only, minus some. In the table there are more than 140,000 clones, about 85% of which are singletons. Study conclusions and caveats: Administration of tofacitinib significantly diminished scalp clonality and expanded CD8+ clones within the top 100. Patients showed less clear TCR sequence sharing than mice, possibly partly because of HLA diversity.

The sample consisted of CD8+ T cells sorted from blood, taken at week 4, from a patient treated with tofacitinib. The TCR sequence derives from a human donor with alopecia areata. The rearrangement links TRBV29-1 to TRBJ2-2; D uncertain. The CDR3 coding sequence is TGCAGCGTTGAGGTACCTTCGACCGGGGAGCTGTTTTTT. Translated: CSVEVPSTGELFF.